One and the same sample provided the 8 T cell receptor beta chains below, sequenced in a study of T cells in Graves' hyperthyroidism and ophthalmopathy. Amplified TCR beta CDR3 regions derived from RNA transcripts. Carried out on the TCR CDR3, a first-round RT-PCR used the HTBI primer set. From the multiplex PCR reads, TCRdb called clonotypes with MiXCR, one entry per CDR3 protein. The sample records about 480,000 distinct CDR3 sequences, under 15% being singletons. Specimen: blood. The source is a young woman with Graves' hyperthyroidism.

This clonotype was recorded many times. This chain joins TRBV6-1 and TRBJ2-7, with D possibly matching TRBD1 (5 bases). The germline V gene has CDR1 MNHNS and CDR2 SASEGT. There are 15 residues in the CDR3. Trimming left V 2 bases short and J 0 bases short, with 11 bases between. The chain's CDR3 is CASSERGLSSYEQYF. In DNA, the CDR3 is TGTGCCAGCAGTGAAAGGGGTCTAAGCTCCTACGAGCAGTACTTC.

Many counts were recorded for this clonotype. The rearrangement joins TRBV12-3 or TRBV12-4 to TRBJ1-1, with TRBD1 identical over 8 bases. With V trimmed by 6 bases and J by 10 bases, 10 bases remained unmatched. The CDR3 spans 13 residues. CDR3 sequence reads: CASRFDTGGVAFF. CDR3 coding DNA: TGTGCCAGCAGATTTGATACAGGGGGTGTAGCTTTCTTT.

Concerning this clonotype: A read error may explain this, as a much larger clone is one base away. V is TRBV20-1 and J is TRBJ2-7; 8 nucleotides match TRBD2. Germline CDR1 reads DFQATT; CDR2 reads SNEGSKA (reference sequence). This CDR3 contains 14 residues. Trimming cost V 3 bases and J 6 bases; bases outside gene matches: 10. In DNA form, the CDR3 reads TGCAGTGCTAGTTCAGGCACTAGCGGTCTCGAGCAGTACGTC. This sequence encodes CSASSGTSGLEQYV.

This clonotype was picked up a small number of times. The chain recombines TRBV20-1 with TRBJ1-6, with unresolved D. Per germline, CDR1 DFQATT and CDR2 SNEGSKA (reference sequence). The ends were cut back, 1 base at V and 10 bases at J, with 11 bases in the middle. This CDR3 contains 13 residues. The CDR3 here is CSARGNSGSPLHF. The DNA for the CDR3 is TGCAGTGCTAGAGGGAACTCAGGATCACCCCTCCACTTT.

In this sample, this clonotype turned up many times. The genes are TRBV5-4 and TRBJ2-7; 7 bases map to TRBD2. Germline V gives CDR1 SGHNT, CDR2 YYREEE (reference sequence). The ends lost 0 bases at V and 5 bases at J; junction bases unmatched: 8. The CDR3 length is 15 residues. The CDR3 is CASSLAQREIDEQYF. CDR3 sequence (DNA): TGTGCCAGCAGCTTGGCGCAGCGGGAAATCGACGAGCAGTACTTC.

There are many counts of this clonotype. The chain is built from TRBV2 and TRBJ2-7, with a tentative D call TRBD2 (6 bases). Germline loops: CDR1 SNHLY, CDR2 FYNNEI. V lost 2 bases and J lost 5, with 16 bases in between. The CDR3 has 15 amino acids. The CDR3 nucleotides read TGTGCCAGCAGTGAATTGAGCGGGCTCTCTGACGAGCAGTACGTC. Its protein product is CASSELSGLSDEQYV.

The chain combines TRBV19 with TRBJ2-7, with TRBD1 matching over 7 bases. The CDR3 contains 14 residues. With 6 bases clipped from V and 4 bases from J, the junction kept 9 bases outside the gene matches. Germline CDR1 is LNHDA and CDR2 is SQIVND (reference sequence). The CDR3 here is CASSKPGQLYEQYF. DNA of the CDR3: TGTGCCAGTAGCAAGCCGGGACAGCTATACGAGCAGTACTTC.

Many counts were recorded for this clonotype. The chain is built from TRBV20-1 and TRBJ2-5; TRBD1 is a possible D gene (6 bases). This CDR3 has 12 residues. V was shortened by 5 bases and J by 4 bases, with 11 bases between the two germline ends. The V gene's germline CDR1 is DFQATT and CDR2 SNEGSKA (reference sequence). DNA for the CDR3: TGCAGTGCTTCAGGGGTCGGAGAGACCCAGTACTTC. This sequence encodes CSASGVGETQYF.